The rows below give T cell receptor beta chains drawn from one sample of a study of blood T cells in healthy people across ages. TCRdb redid the calling of the 5' RACE reads with MiXCR, one entry per CDR3 protein. The repertoire has about a million distinct CDR3 sequences, 40% to 60% of them found once; the top ten carry around 15%. Sequenced material: blood. All receptors derive from a man aged 25-45 years in good health. CDR3s include the opening cysteine and the closing phenylalanine or tryptophan.

J	V	CDR3
TRBJ2-1	TRBV12-3/TRBV12-4	CASSSIAGNYNEQFF
TRBJ1-1	TRBV6-2/TRBV6-3	CASKLLGGTEAFF
TRBJ2-3	TRBV6-1	CASIGGPSTDTQYF
TRBJ2-1	TRBV1	CPNRESYNEQFF
TRBJ2-1	TRBV11-1	CASSPEGVAYNEQFF
TRBJ2-1	TRBV24-1	CATSDGTGGSSYNEQFF
TRBJ1-2	TRBV6-5	CASSQGGVNGYTF
TRBJ2-1	TRBV6-2/TRBV6-3	CASCFGGSDEQFF
TRBJ2-6	TRBV6-2/TRBV6-3	CATDSVNSGANVLTF
.	TRBV28	CASRTTGGGTDIQYF
TRBJ2-3	TRBV4-3	CASSQGGGTDTQYF
.	TRBV27	CASSQRSGGYEQYF
TRBJ2-1	TRBV4-3	CASMTVVGDNEQFF
TRBJ2-3	TRBV7-2	CVSSFNTDTQYF
TRBJ2-1	TRBV11-1	CASKSAGQGPEQFF
TRBJ2-7	TRBV20-1	CSVPGPMSSYEQYF
TRBJ2-1	TRBV4-2	CASSQETSRRDEQFF
TRBJ1-5	TRBV24-1	CATTLTAPNQPQHF
TRBJ1-2	TRBV12-3/TRBV12-4	CASSGRGYGYTF
TRBJ1-5	TRBV7-2	CASSFDMNQLQHF
TRBJ2-7	TRBV20-1	CSARGGMTYEQYF
TRBJ2-4	TRBV10-3	CAISATDRGIKNIQYF
TRBJ2-3	TRBV30	CAWSVSGGGHVTDTQYF
TRBJ2-2	TRBV11-2	CASSDGTRDRELFF
TRBJ1-1	TRBV30	CAWSVSGSRTEAFF
.	TRBV3-1	CASSQGGTGNYEQYF
TRBJ1-1	TRBV20-1	CSASPPLGWTEAFF
TRBJ2-4	TRBV3-1	CASSYSGGAKNIQYF
.	TRBV21-1	CASSKEEGRKNEQYF
TRBJ1-6	TRBV27	CASSQGFPGEGDSPLHF
TRBJ2-1	TRBV20-1	CSARDKTSGGRTYNEQFF
TRBJ1-4	TRBV6-5	CASSYSIVEGYNEKLFF
.	TRBV30	CAWSVEWKGEQYF
TRBJ2-1	TRBV28	CASTLTISYNEQFF
TRBJ2-3	TRBV5-1	CASTTEGGTDTQYF
TRBJ2-1	TRBV20-1	CSAREALDYNEQFF
TRBJ2-5	TRBV11-2	CASSFGVQVTQYF
TRBJ2-7	TRBV12-3/TRBV12-4	CARSLRRQDEQYF
TRBJ1-1	TRBV6-5	CASSLGQFGEAFF
TRBJ2-2	TRBV5-6	CASSLDGTANTGELFF
TRBJ2-7	TRBV20-1	CSARSGGARRDEQYF
TRBJ1-2	TRBV3-1	CASSPAVGGFDTF
TRBJ2-1	TRBV2	CASSDGTGANNEQFF
TRBJ2-5	TRBV12-3/TRBV12-4	CASRRSNEQYF